This T cell receptor (beta chain) was recorded in a study of T cell changes during pregnancy in multiple sclerosis. Profiling relied on immunoSEQ multiplex PCR, and the TCRdb table lists in-frame clones only, not all of them. The sample lists tens of thousands of clones, about nine tenths seen once, with more than 0.5% in the top ten. Losses at the gene ends were 0 bases for V and 4 bases for J; bases not matched to a gene: 3. The germline gives CDR1 GTSNPN, CDR2 SVGIG (reference sequence). The CDR3 length is 14 residues. The chain uses TRBV30 and TRBJ2-7, with 10 positions matching TRBD2. The sample here was CD4+ T cells from peripheral blood mononuclear cells, taken in the first trimester of pregnancy. The TCR sequence derives from a female donor with multiple sclerosis, enrolled in a pregnancy study. The CDR3 DNA reads as TGTGCCTGGAGTGTCACTAGCGGGGTTTACGAGCAGTACTTC. Translating it yields CAWSVTSGVYEQYF.